This T cell receptor (beta chain) was profiled in a study of OX40 agonist ivuxolimab in advanced cancers. Overall study: At 0.01 to 10 mg/kg, ivuxolimab was administered intravenously to patients every 2 weeks.

This table comes from immunoSEQ multiplex PCR, and its TCRdb copy is limited to in-frame clones, with some not included. The profile covers about 17,000 clones, with around 88% appearing a single time and about 20% taken by the ten largest. Germline values: CDR1 LNHDA, CDR2 SQIVND (reference sequence). This CDR3 has 14 residues. J gave up 6 bases and V 4 bases, and 9 bases lay outside the gene matches. This TCR derives from an adult with an advanced solid tumor such as melanoma, head and neck, liver or kidney cancer. The sequencing used CD4+ or CD8+ T cells sorted from blood, collected in a trial of the OX40 agonist ivuxolimab. The chain couples TRBV19 to TRBJ2-7; 7 positions match TRBD1. CDR3 region: CASSKTTGLGEQYF. In DNA form, the CDR3 reads TGTGCCAGTAGTAAGACGACAGGGTTGGGCGAGCAGTACTTC.